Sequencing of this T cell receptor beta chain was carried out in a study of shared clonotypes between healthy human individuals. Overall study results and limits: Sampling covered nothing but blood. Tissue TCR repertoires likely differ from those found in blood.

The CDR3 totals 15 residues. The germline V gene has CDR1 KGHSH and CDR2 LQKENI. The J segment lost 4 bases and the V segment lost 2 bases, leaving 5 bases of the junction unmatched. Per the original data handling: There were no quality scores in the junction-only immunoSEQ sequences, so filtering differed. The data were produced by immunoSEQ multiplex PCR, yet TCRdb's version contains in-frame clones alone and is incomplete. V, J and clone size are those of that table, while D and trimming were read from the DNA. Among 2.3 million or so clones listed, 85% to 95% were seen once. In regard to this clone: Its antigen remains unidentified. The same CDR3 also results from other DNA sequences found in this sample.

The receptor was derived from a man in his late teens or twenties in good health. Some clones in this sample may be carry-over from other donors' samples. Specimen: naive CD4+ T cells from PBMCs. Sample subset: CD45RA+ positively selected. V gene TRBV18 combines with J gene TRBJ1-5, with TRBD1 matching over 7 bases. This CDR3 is CASSPGGGPNQPQHF. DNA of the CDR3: TGTGCCAGCTCACCAGGAGGGGGCCCGAATCAGCCCCAGCATTTT.